Below are 2 T cell receptor beta chains sequenced from a single sample in a study of T cells in Graves' hyperthyroidism and ophthalmopathy (dated by TCRdb to 2018 to 2020). The library was obtained by multiplex PCR. Sequencing used an Illumina HiSeq 2000. TCR beta CDR3 regions were amplified from RNA transcripts. A first-round RT-PCR of the TCR CDR3 used the HTBI primer set with the Qiagen OneStep RT-PCR kit. In TCRdb, the public reads were trimmed at Q25 with fastp and aligned with MiXCR, with productive beta chains retained. Each record represents a unique CDR3 protein, reported with the most common genes and DNA among its rows. Present in this sample are hundreds of thousands of distinct CDR3 sequences, roughly 40% of which were seen just once. The ten most abundant clones make up about 9% of the sample. Source material: blood. The receptors here all came from a man younger than 35 with Graves' hyperthyroidism.

The chain joins TRBV25-1 to TRBJ2-7, with D uncertain. The CDR3 is 11 amino acids. Germline loops: CDR1 MGHDK, CDR2 SYGVNS. The ends were cut back, 8 bases at V and 6 bases at J, with 11 bases in the middle. CDR3 sequence reads: CASVGWLEQYF. CDR3 nucleotides: TGTGCCAGCGTAGGGTGGCTCGAGCAGTACTTC.

The J gene is TRBJ1-5, the V gene TRBV6-2 or TRBV6-3; 12 nucleotides agree with TRBD1. This CDR3 comprises 19 residues. The V segment lost 0 bases and the J segment 2 bases; nucleotides outside the gene matches: 8. Per the germline V gene, CDR1 is MNHEY and CDR2 is SVGEGT. In DNA form, the CDR3 reads TGTGCCAGCAGTTACTCGATGGGGACAGGGGGCTTTGGCAATCAGCCCCAGCATTTT. Residues: CASSYSMGTGGFGNQPQHF.